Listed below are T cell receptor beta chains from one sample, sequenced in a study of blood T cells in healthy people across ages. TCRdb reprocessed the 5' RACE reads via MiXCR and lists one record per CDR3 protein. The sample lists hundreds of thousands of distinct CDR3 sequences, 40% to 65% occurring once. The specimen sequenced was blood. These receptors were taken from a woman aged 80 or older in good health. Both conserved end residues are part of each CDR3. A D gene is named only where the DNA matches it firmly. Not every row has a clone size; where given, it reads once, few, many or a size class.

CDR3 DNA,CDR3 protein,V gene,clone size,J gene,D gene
TGTGCCAGCAGCCAACAACTAGCGGGAGTGAATGAGCAGTACTTC,CASSQQLAGVNEQYF,TRBV4-2,.,TRBJ2-5,TRBD2
TGTGCCAGCAGCCGCCGAGGGTGGGGGGGCTATGGCTACACCTTC,CASSRRGWGGYGYTF,TRBV12-3/TRBV12-4,many,TRBJ1-2,.
TGTGCCTGGAGTTCTGCACTAGCCAAAAACATTCAGTACTTC,CAWSSALAKNIQYF,TRBV30,many,TRBJ2-4,.
TGTGCCAGCAGCCTAACCGGCCGTGAGCAGTTCTTC,CASSLTGREQFF,TRBV7-2,few,TRBJ2-1,.
TGTGCCAGCAGTGATACGCCGGATACGCAGTATTTT,CASSDTPDTQYF,TRBV2,.,TRBJ2-3,.
TGTGAGGAAGGGAACACTGAAGCTTTCTTT,CEEGNTEAFF,TRBV7-3,.,TRBJ1-1,.
TGTGCCAGCAGGGCCACCGGGACAATTGAAGCTTTCTTT,CASRATGTIEAFF,TRBV6-5,many,TRBJ1-1,.
TGCAGCGTTGAAGAAACGGACAGGCTAGATGAGCAGTTCTTC,CSVEETDRLDEQFF,TRBV29-1,.,TRBJ2-1,TRBD1
TGTGCGAGGGGCGGGGTAGGCACAGATACGCAGTATTTT,CARGGVGTDTQYF,TRBV2,.,TRBJ2-3,.
TGTGCCAGCAGTGTTCCGCAAGAGAATGAGCAGTACTTC,CASSVPQENEQYF,TRBV7-9,.,TRBJ2-5,.
TGTGCCAGCAGGTACACCGGGACAGGGGTCTACGTGCAGTACTTC,CASRYTGTGVYVQYF,TRBV7-2,.,TRBJ2-7,TRBD1
TGTGCCAGCAGTTCCTCCGGGACAGGGTTTGAGAGGAGGACCAAAAACATTCAGTACTTC,CASSSSGTGFERRTKNIQYF,TRBV27,.,TRBJ2-4,TRBD1
TGCGCCAGCAGCACCGGACAGGGGGCGCGGGGAACTGAAGCTTTCTTT,CASSTGQGARGTEAFF,TRBV5-1,few,TRBJ1-1,TRBD1
TGTGCCAGCAGCTTGAGTCTGATTCTCACTGAAGCTTTCTTT,CASSLSLILTEAFF,TRBV7-2,.,TRBJ1-1,.
TGCAGTGCTAGCCTCGGGACCAGCAATCAGCCCCAGCATTTT,CSASLGTSNQPQHF,TRBV20-1,.,TRBJ1-5,.
TGCGCCAGCAGACAGCTAGCGGGAGGGCCCGACACAGATACGCAGTATTTT,CASRQLAGGPDTDTQYF,TRBV5-1,many,TRBJ2-3,TRBD2
TGTGCCAGCAGTTCTCCGGGCGACGGTTTGGAGACCCAGTACTTC,CASSSPGDGLETQYF,TRBV12-3/TRBV12-4,many,TRBJ2-5,.
TGCAGCGGACGACATACGAACACCGGGGAGCTGTTTTTT,CSGRHTNTGELFF,TRBV29-1,.,TRBJ2-2,.
TGTGCCAGTAGTGCGCGATGGGATACGCAGTATTTT,CASSARWDTQYF,TRBV19,once,TRBJ2-3,.
TGTGCCAGCAGTGAGGCGCCGGATTACTATGGCTACACCTTC,CASSEAPDYYGYTF,TRBV2,.,TRBJ1-2,.
TGTGCCACCAGTGAGCAGGGGTATGACACCGGGGAGCTGTTTTTT,CATSEQGYDTGELFF,TRBV24-1,.,TRBJ2-2,.
TGTGCCTGGAGTCAGGGGGTAGGTCAGCCCCAGCATTTT,CAWSQGVGQPQHF,TRBV30,.,TRBJ1-5,TRBD1
TGTGCCAGCAGCCAAGCTTACTCCTACGAGCAGTACTTC,CASSQAYSYEQYF,TRBV28,.,TRBJ2-7,.
TGTGCCAGCAGTGGGACAGGGTCGTTAGCCAAAAACATTCAGTACTTC,CASSGTGSLAKNIQYF,TRBV6-1,.,TRBJ2-4,TRBD1
TGTGCCAGCAGTGGGACCCCCGGAGACACTGAAGCTTTCTTT,CASSGTPGDTEAFF,TRBV2,few,TRBJ1-1,.
TGCAGCGTTGAACGACAGGACAATGAGCAGTTCTTC,CSVERQDNEQFF,TRBV29-1,many,TRBJ2-1,.
TGTGCCAGCAGCTTACACAGGCCGTCCACAGATACGCAGTATTTT,CASSLHRPSTDTQYF,TRBV7-9,few,TRBJ2-3,.
TGCGCCAGCAGCTTGGGACAGGGGACCGTTTACAATGAGCAGTTCTTC,CASSLGQGTVYNEQFF,TRBV5-1,.,TRBJ2-1,TRBD1
TGCAGTGCTAGAGATGAATACTATGGCTACACCTTC,CSARDEYYGYTF,TRBV20-1,.,TRBJ1-2,.
TGTGCCAGCAGCCAGTCTGTCGAGCAGTACTTC,CASSQSVEQYF,TRBV3-1,.,TRBJ2-7,.
TGTGCCAGCAGCTTAGGGTTTCGAGAGACCCAGTACTTC,CASSLGFRETQYF,TRBV7-2,many,TRBJ2-5,.
TGTGCCAGCAGAGAAAGGACTAAGCAGTTCTTC,CASRERTKQFF,TRBV12-3/TRBV12-4,.,TRBJ2-1,.
TGTGCCAGCAGCGTCGGAGGAATCCACGAGCAGTACTTC,CASSVGGIHEQYF,TRBV5-6,.,TRBJ2-7,.
TGCGCCAGCAGCCAAGGGATAAGGGCAGGGAACACAGATACGCAGTATTTT,CASSQGIRAGNTDTQYF,TRBV4-1,many,TRBJ2-3,.
TGCGCCAGCAGCTTCGGCAGGGGCTTCCAAGAGACCCAGTACTTC,CASSFGRGFQETQYF,TRBV5-1,.,TRBJ2-5,.
TGTGCCAGCAGCGTAGGACTAGCGGGAGTTGGTGAGCAGTACTTC,CASSVGLAGVGEQYF,TRBV9,many,TRBJ2-7,TRBD2
TGCAGTGCTACGCTGGGGACTCACCAAGAGACCCAGTACTTC,CSATLGTHQETQYF,TRBV20-1,.,TRBJ2-5,.
TGCGCCAGCAGCTTTAATCGGGGACAAGAGACCCAGTACTTC,CASSFNRGQETQYF,TRBV5-1,many,TRBJ2-5,.
TGCGCCAGCGGCTTGGCCAACCCCGGCGACAATGAGCAGTTCTTC,CASGLANPGDNEQFF,TRBV5-1,.,TRBJ2-1,.
TGTGCCAGCAGGTTAGGGTGGAACACCGGGGAGCTGTTTTTT,CASRLGWNTGELFF,TRBV12-3/TRBV12-4,.,TRBJ2-2,.
TGTGCCAGCAGCCACGGGGCTGGGGGGCGCGGCTACACCTTC,CASSHGAGGRGYTF,TRBV3-1,.,TRBJ1-2,.